These 13 T cell receptor beta chains share one sample of origin, sequenced in a study of shared clonotypes between healthy human individuals (dated by TCRdb to between 2020 and 2021). The library was obtained by the immunoSEQ multiplex PCR assay. The immuneACCESS repertoire file appears here via TCRdb, limited to in-frame rearrangements. These files lack a portion of the clones; in checked studies, under half of the deficit traces to unresolved V genes, and the cause of the others is not known. Present in this sample are millions of clones, approximately 94% of which were seen just once. Of the sample, over 0.12% falls within the top ten clones. Source material: naive CD4+ T cells sorted from blood. What the cell subset or site label conveys for this sample: CD45RA+ positively selected. These receptors all come from a young man in good health.

J is TRBJ2-7 and V is TRBV19; D is perhaps TRBD2 (7 bases). Trimming left V 3 bases short and J 2 bases short, with 11 bases between. The CDR3 covers 14 residues. Looked up from germline, CDR1 is LNHDA and CDR2 is SQIVND (reference sequence). The CDR3 here is CASSMRGLTYEQYF. CDR3 nucleotides: TGTGCCAGTAGTATGCGGGGGCTCACCTACGAGCAGTACTTC. The variable domain in full, with the rest retrieved from reference TRBV19 and TRBJ2-7, is DGGITQSPKYLFRKEGQNVTLSCEQNLNHDAMYWYRQDPGQGLRLIYYSQIVNDFQKGDIAEGYSVSREKKESFPLTVTSAQKNPTAFYLCASSMRGLTYEQYFGPGTRLTVT.

The gene calls are TRBV6-5 and TRBJ2-7; D remains ambiguous. The CDR3 runs 14 residues. V was shortened by 4 bases and J by 2 bases, with 12 bases between the two germline ends. CDR1 and CDR2 from the germline V gene are MNHEY and SVGAGI. CDR3 nucleotide sequence: TGTGCCAGCAGTTTTCGAAAAGGAACCTACGAGCAGTACTTC. This gives the protein CASSFRKGTYEQYF.

The rearrangement uses TRBV6-1 and TRBJ2-7; weak D call: TRBD2 (5 bases). Trimming removed 7 bases from V and 3 bases from J, with 13 bases in between. This CDR3 has 13 amino acids. CDR1 and CDR2 from the germline V gene are MNHNS and SASEGT. CDR3 sequence reads: CASNREDLYEQYF. The DNA of the CDR3 is TGTGCCAGCAACCGGGAAGATCTCTACGAGCAGTACTTC.

This sequence joins TRBV7-2 and TRBJ1-3; 11 nucleotides align to TRBD1. Looked up from germline, CDR1 is SGHTA and CDR2 is FQGNSA. The ends lost 5 bases at V and 4 bases at J; junction bases unmatched: 4. This CDR3 comprises 15 residues. As DNA, the CDR3 is TGTGCCAGCAGCGGACAGGGGGCTGGAGGAAACACCATATATTTT. This codes for CASSGQGAGGNTIYF.

This clone has just one count. This sequence joins TRBV28 and TRBJ1-6, with D unresolved. The ends were cut back, 4 bases at V and 7 bases at J, with 17 bases in the middle. Germline CDR1 and CDR2: MDHEN and SYDVKM. The CDR3 spans 16 residues. This chain's CDR3 is CASSSGPPTSNSPLHF. CDR3 nucleotides: TGTGCCAGCAGTTCCGGGCCCCCTACAAGCAATTCACCCCTCCACTTT.

The chain's CDR3 is CASSHSTPGGETQYF. Here the CDR3 DNA reads TGTGCCAGCAGCCATTCCACCCCGGGGGGAGAGACCCAGTACTTC. J is TRBJ2-5 and V is TRBV14; 7 bases fit TRBD2. J lost 4 bases, V lost 3 bases, and 8 bases had no gene match. The CDR3 sequence is 15 residues long. Looked up from germline, CDR1 is SGHDN and CDR2 is FVKESK.

The genes are TRBV6-1 and TRBJ1-5, with 8 bases that match TRBD1. This CDR3 has 15 residues. V dropped 3 bases and J dropped 1; count of bases not matched to a gene: 2. The germline V gene encodes CDR1 MNHNS and CDR2 SASEGT. CDR3 protein: CASSDYRGSNQPQHF. The DNA for the CDR3 is TGTGCCAGCAGTGATTACAGGGGGAGCAATCAGCCCCAGCATTTT.

The rearrangement links TRBV6-5 to TRBJ2-7, with unresolved D. Germline V gives CDR1 MNHEY, CDR2 SVGAGI. The CDR3 runs 13 residues. V was cut by 10 bases and J by 3 bases, with 16 bases left in between. CDR3 protein: CATRAQIHYEQYF. The CDR3 bases are TGTGCCACTAGGGCACAAATACACTACGAGCAGTACTTC.

The chain employs TRBV7-2 and TRBJ2-6; D unclear. The V gene's germline CDR1 is SGHTA and CDR2 FQGNSA. Trimming took off 5 bases at V and 0 bases at J, with 5 bases between the two ends. The CDR3 is 14 residues long. The CDR3 is CASSPHSGANVLTF. Here the CDR3 DNA reads TGTGCCAGCAGCCCTCACTCTGGGGCCAACGTCCTGACTTTC.

The CDR3 protein is CASSFLGSRGGYTF. The CDR3 DNA reads TGTGCCAGCAGCTTCTTAGGCAGCCGAGGCGGCTACACCTTC. The chain links TRBV7-9 to TRBJ1-2; no clear D. V was trimmed by 3 bases and J by 8 bases, leaving 16 bases between them. The germline CDR1 and CDR2 sequences are SEHNR and FQNEAQ (reference sequence). CDR3 size: 14 residues.

V gene TRBV28 combines with J gene TRBJ2-1; D perhaps matches TRBD1 (5 bases). The CDR3 is 12 amino acids. With 5 bases removed from V and 13 bases from J, the gap between germline ends came to 15 bases. From germline, CDR1 is MDHEN and CDR2 SYDVKM. The CDR3 sequence: CASSETDNIQFF. CDR3 DNA: TGTGCCAGCAGTGAGACAGACAACATTCAGTTCTTC.

V gene TRBV27 combines with J gene TRBJ2-2, with TRBD2 matching 9 bases. The CDR3 extends over 18 amino acids. Trimming removed 0 bases from V and 6 bases from J; junction bases left unmatched: 11. Germline V gene sequence: CDR1 MNHEY, CDR2 SMNVEV (reference sequence). CDR3 DNA sequence: TGTGCCAGCAGTTTATCTCCCATTAGCGGGAGAGAGGCCGGGGAGCTGTTTTTT. Its translation is CASSLSPISGREAGELFF.

The V call is TRBV30, the J call TRBJ2-7, with 7 bases lining up with TRBD2. The CDR3 has 13 amino acids. V shed 2 bases, J shed 4 bases, and the junction held 5 bases outside the gene matches. CDR1 and CDR2 (germline): GTSNPN, SVGIG (reference sequence). The CDR3, as DNA: TGTGCCTGGAGTAGGCTAGCGGAATACGAGCAGTACTTC. As protein: CAWSRLAEYEQYF.